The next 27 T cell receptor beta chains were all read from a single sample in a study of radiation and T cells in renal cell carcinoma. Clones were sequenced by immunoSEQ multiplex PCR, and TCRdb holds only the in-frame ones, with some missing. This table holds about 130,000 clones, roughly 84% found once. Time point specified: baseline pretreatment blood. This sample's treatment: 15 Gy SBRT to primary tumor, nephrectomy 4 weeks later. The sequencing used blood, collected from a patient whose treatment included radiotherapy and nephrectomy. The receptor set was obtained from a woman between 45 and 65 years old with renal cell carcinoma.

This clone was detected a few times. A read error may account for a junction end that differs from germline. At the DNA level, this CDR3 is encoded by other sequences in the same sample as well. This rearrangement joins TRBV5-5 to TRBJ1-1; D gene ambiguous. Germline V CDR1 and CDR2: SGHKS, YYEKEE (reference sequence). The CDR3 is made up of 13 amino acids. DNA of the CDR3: TGTGCCAGCAGTTTGGGTGTGAACACTGAAGCTTTCTTT. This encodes CASSLGVNTEAFF.

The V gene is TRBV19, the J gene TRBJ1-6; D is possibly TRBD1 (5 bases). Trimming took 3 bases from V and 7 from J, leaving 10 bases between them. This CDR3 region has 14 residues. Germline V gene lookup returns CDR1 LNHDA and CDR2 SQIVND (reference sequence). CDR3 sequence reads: CASSITGGNSPLHF. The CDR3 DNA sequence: TGTGCCAGTAGTATTACTGGGGGAAATTCACCCCTCCACTTT. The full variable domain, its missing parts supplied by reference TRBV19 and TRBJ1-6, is DGGITQSPKYLFRKEGQNVTLSCEQNLNHDAMYWYRQDPGQGLRLIYYSQIVNDFQKGDIAEGYSVSREKKESFPLTVTSAQKNPTAFYLCASSITGGNSPLHFGNGTRLTVT.

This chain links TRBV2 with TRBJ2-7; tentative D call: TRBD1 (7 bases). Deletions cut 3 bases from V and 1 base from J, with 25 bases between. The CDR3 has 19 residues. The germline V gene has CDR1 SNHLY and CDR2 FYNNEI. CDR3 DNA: TGTGCCAGCAGTGACACCACGTGGGGCAGGGGGGCGTCATCCTACGAGCAGTACTTC. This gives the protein CASSDTTWGRGASSYEQYF.

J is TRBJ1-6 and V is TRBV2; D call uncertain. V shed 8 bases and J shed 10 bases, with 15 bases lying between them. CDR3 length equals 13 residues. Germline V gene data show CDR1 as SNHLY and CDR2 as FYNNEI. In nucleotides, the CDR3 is TGTGCCAGCCAAAAAGAGTTAGCCTCACCCCTCCACTTT. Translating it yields CASQKELASPLHF.

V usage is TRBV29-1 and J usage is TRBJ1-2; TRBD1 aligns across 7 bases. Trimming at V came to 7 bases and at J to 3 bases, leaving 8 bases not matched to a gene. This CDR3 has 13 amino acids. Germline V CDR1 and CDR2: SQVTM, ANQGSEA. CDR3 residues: CSDRTGDDYGYTF. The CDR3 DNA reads TGCAGCGACCGGACAGGCGACGACTATGGCTACACCTTC.

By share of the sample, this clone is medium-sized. The CDR3 nucleotides read TGTGCCAGCAGTATTCTAGCGGGGGGCTCCTACGAGCAGTACTTC. This translates into CASSILAGGSYEQYF. The V gene is TRBV28, the J gene TRBJ2-7, with 11 bases matching TRBD2. V lost 5 bases, J lost 0 bases, and 3 bases stayed unmatched. CDR1 is MDHEN, CDR2 SYDVKM, per germline. This CDR3 contains 15 residues.

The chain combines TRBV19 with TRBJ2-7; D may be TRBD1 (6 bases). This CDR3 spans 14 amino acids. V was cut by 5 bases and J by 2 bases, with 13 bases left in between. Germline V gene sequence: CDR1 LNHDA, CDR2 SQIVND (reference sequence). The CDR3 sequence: CASSPGVGAYEQYF. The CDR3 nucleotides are TGTGCCAGTAGTCCAGGGGTAGGCGCCTACGAGCAGTACTTC.

The CDR3 reads CASSSQGAGETQYF. CDR3 nucleotide sequence: TGTGCCAGTAGTTCGCAGGGGGCGGGGGAGACCCAGTACTTC. V is TRBV19 and J is TRBJ2-5; 8 nucleotides match TRBD1. Germline CDR1 and CDR2: LNHDA and SQIVND (reference sequence). V gave up 5 bases and J gave up 5 bases; unmatched junction bases: 7. This CDR3 is 14 amino acids long.

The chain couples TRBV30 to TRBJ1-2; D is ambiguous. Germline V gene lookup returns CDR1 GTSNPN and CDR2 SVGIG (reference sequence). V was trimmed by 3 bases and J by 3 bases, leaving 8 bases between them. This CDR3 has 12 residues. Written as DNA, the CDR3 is TGTGCCTGGAGGGCGGGCCACTATGGCTACACCTTC. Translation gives CAWRAGHYGYTF.

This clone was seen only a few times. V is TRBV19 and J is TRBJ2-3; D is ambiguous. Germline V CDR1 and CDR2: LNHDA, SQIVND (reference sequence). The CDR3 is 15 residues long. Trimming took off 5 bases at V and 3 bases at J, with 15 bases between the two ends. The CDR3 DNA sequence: TGTGCCAGTAGTCCCCGTGGAGAGGAGACAGATACGCAGTATTTT. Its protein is CASSPRGEETDTQYF.

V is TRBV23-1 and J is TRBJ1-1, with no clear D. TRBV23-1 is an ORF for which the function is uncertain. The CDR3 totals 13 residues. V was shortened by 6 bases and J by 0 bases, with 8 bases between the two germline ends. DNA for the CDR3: TGCGCCAGCAGCCTGATGATGAACACTGAAGCTTTCTTT. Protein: CASSLMMNTEAFF.

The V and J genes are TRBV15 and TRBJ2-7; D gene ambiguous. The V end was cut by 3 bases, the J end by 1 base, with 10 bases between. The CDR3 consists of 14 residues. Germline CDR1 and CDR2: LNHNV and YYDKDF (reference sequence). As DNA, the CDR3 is TGTGCCACCAGCAGGGACCGCTCTTCCTACGAGCAGTACTTC. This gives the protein CATSRDRSSYEQYF.

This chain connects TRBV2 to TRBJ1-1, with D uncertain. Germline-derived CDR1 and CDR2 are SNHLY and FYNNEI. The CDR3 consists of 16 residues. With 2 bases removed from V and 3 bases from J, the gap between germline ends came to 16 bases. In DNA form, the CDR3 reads TGTGCCAGCAGTGAAACCGGGCCCCTCGTCGACACTGAAGCTTTCTTT. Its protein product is CASSETGPLVDTEAFF.

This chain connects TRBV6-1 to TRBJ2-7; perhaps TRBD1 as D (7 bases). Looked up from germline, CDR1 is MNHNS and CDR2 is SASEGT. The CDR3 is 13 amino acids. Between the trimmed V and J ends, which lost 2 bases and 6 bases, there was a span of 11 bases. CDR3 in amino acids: CASSEQGGVEQYF. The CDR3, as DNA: TGTGCCAGCAGTGAACAGGGGGGCGTCGAGCAGTACTTC.

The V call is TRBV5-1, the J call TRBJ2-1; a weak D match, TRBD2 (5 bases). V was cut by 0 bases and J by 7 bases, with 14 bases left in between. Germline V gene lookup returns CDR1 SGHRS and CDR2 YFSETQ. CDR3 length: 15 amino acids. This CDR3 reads CASSLDSLLANEQFF. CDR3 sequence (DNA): TGCGCCAGCAGCTTGGATTCACTCCTAGCTAATGAGCAGTTCTTC. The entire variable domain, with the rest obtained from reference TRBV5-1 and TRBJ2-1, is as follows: KAGVTQTPRYLIKTRGQQVTLSCSPISGHRSVSWYQQTPGQGLQFLFEYFSETQRNKGNFPGRFSGRQFSNSRSEMNVSTLELGDSALYLCASSLDSLLANEQFFGPGTRLTVL.

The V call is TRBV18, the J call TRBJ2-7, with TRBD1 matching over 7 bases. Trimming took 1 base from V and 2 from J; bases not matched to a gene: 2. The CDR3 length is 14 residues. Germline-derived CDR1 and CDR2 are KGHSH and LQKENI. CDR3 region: CASSPRQGAYEQYF. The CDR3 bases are TGTGCCAGCTCACCACGGCAGGGGGCCTACGAGCAGTACTTC. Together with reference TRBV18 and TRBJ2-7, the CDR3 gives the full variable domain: NAGVMQNPRHLVRRRGQEARLRCSPMKGHSHVYWYRQLPEEGLKFMVYLQKENIIDESGMPKERFSAEFPKEGPSILRIQQVVRGDSAAYFCASSPRQGAYEQYFGPGTRLTVT.

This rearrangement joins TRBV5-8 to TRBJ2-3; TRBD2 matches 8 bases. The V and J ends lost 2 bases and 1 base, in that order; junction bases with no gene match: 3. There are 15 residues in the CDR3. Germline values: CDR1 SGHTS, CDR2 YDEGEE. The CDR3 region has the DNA TGTGCCAGCAGCTTTCCTAGCGGGCGCACAGATACGCAGTATTTT. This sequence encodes CASSFPSGRTDTQYF.

The CDR3 sequence is CASSLDRTGMYEQYF. In DNA, the CDR3 is TGTGCCAGCAGCTTAGACAGGACAGGGATGTACGAGCAGTACTTC. The J gene is TRBJ2-7, the V gene TRBV7-3, with 8 bases identical to TRBD1. The junction had 7 bases not matched to a gene; V was cut back by 2 bases and J by 4 bases. The CDR3 loop spans 15 amino acids. Germline V lookup: CDR1 SGHTA, CDR2 FQGTGA. The variable domain in full, with the rest retrieved from reference TRBV7-3 and TRBJ2-7, is GAGVSQTPSNKVTEKGKYVELRCDPISGHTALYWYRQSLGQGPEFLIYFQGTGAADDSGLPNDRFFAVRPEGSVSTLKIQRTERGDSAVYLCASSLDRTGMYEQYFGPGTRLTVT.

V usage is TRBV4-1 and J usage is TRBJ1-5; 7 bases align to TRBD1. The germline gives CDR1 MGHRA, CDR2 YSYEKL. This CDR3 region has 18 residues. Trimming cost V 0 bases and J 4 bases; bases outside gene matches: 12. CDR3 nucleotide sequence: TGCGCCAGCAGCCAAGAATGGAGGGGAGGGGGCTATAATCAGCCCCAGCATTTT. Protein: CASSQEWRGGGYNQPQHF.

The CDR3 loop reads CASRWGAGVTGELFF. DNA for the CDR3: TGTGCCAGCAGGTGGGGAGCAGGCGTCACCGGGGAGCTGTTTTTT. The rearrangement joins TRBV6-5 to TRBJ2-2; D might be TRBD2 (5 bases). Trimming pared 6 bases from V and 4 bases from J, leaving 15 bases between. Per germline, CDR1 MNHEY and CDR2 SVGAGI. The CDR3 length is 15 residues.

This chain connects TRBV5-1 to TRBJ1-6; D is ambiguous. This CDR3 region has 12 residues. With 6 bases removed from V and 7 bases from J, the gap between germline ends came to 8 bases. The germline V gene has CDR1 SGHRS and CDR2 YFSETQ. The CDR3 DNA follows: TGCGCCAGCAAATTTGAGAATTCACCCCTCCACTTT. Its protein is CASKFENSPLHF.

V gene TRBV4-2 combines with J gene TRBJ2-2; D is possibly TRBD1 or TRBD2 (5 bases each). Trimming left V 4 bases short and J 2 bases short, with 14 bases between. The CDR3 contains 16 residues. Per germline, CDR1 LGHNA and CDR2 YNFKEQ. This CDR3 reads CASSPALGPNTGELFF. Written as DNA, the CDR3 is TGTGCCAGCAGCCCAGCCTTGGGACCAAACACCGGGGAGCTGTTTTTT.

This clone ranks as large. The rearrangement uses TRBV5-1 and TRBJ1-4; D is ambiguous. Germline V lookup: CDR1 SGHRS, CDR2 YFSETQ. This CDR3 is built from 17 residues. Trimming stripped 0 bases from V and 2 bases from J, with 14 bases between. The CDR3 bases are TGCGCCAGCAGCTTGGAAGGAAACACGTGGACTAATGAAAAACTGTTTTTT. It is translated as CASSLEGNTWTNEKLFF.

This CDR3 is CSVLERTAGTSGWGGEQFF. The CDR3 DNA reads as TGCAGCGTCCTTGAAAGAACCGCTGGGACTAGCGGGTGGGGTGGTGAGCAGTTCTTC. The chain joins TRBV29-1 to TRBJ2-1; 12 nucleotides match TRBD2. This CDR3 has 19 amino acids. The germline CDR1 and CDR2 sequences are SQVTM and ANQGSEA. The V gene end was trimmed by 6 bases and the J gene end by 9 bases; junction bases not matched to a gene: 24.

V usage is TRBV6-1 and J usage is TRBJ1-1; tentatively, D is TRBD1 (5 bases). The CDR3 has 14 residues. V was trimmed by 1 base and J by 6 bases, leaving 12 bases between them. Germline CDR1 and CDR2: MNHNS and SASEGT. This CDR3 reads CASSEVRGIAEAFF. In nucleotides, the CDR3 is TGTGCCAGCAGTGAAGTTAGGGGAATCGCTGAAGCTTTCTTT.

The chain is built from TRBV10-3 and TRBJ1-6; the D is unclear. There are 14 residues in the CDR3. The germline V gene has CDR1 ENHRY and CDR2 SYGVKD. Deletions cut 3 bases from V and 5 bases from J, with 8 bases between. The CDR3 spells CAISDFTNNSPLHF. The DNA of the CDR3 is TGTGCCATCAGTGACTTCACAAATAATTCACCCCTCCACTTT.

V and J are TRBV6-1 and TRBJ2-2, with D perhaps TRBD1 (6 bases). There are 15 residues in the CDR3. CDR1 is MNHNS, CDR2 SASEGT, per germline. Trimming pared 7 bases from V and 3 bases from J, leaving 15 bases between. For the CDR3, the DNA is TGTGCCAGCACTTGGGGGAAGGGGGACACCGGGGAGCTGTTTTTT. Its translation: CASTWGKGDTGELFF.